The 32 T cell receptor beta chains presented below share a single source sample, sequenced in a study of CD8+ T cells in alopecia areata. Extraction and reverse transcription of RNA yielded cDNA as the sequencing template. Assay: immunoSEQ multiplex PCR; the TCRdb copy retains only in-frame clones and omits some. In the table there are about 250,000 clones, about three fifths of which are singletons. Stated treatment: oral pan-JAK inhibitor, 5-10 mg twice daily. The starting material was CD4+ T cells sorted from blood, obtained at week 52, from a patient treated with tofacitinib. The receptors originated from a human donor with alopecia areata.

The V gene is TRBV27, the J gene TRBJ1-2; TRBD1 might be the D (5 bases). Trimming took off 7 bases at V and 4 bases at J, with 19 bases between the two ends. The CDR3 spans 15 residues. In germline, CDR1 is MNHEY, CDR2 SMNVEV (reference sequence). The CDR3 bases are TGTGCCAGCAACCCGCGGGGCCGTGGGGGCTATGGCTACACCTTC. This encodes CASNPRGRGGYGYTF.

This chain connects TRBV9 to TRBJ1-6; D is undetermined. Trimming took off 0 bases at V and 4 bases at J, with 8 bases between the two ends. The CDR3 totals 15 residues. Germline V CDR1 and CDR2: SGDLS, YYNGEE. CDR3 nucleotide sequence: TGTGCCAGCAGCGTAGGGGGAGAGTATAATTCACCCCTCCACTTT. Encoded protein: CASSVGGEYNSPLHF.

At least ten counts were recorded for this clone. The chain employs TRBV6-5 and TRBJ1-4, with no clear D. This CDR3 has 12 residues. Germline V gives CDR1 MNHEY, CDR2 SVGAGI. The DNA for the CDR3 is TGTGCTGTCGGACCGGTTAATGAAAAACTGTTTTTT. Translation: CAVGPVNEKLFF.

The DNA of the CDR3 is TGTGCCAGCAGTGATTATCTAGGAAAGGGCACAGATACGCAGTATTTT. It translates to CASSDYLGKGTDTQYF. This chain joins TRBV25-1 and TRBJ2-3; D uncertain. From germline, CDR1 is MGHDK and CDR2 SYGVNS. Trimming left V 3 bases short and J 1 base short, with 14 bases between. The CDR3 consists of 16 residues.

The CDR3 DNA follows: TGTGCCAGCAGCTCTCTAGGACAGGGGGGACCCTACGAGCAGTACTTC. Protein sequence: CASSSLGQGGPYEQYF. The V call is TRBV7-9, the J call TRBJ2-7; 10 nucleotides line up with TRBD1. Germline assignment: CDR1 SEHNR and CDR2 FQNEAQ (reference sequence). V lost 4 bases and J lost 2; bases outside the gene matches: 8. CDR3 length equals 16 residues.

This clone has a count of ten or more. The junction shows a germline mismatch at one end, possibly a read error. V usage is TRBV29-1 and J usage is TRBJ2-7, with 8 bases aligning to TRBD1. This CDR3 is 14 amino acids long. Germline V gives CDR1 SQVTM, CDR2 ANQGSEA. CDR3 sequence: CSVEGGQEATEQYF. CDR3 sequence (DNA): TGCAGCGTCGAAGGGGGACAGGAAGCAACCGAGCAGTACTTC.

As concerns this clone: At the DNA level, this CDR3 is encoded by other sequences in the same sample as well. CDR3 residues: CASSARQGNTEAFF. CDR3 sequence (DNA): TGTGCCAGCAGCGCTAGGCAGGGGAACACTGAAGCTTTCTTT. The chain recombines TRBV9 with TRBJ1-1, with TRBD1 as a possible D gene (5 bases). V was shortened by 3 bases and J by 1 base, with 10 bases between the two germline ends. There are 14 residues in the CDR3. Germline CDR1 reads SGDLS; CDR2 reads YYNGEE.

The sample holds a few counts of this clone. The rearrangement joins TRBV29-1 to TRBJ2-4, with D unclear. The CDR3 is 14 residues long. Germline CDR1 reads SQVTM; CDR2 reads ANQGSEA. V was shortened by 4 bases and J by 0 bases, with 10 bases between the two germline ends. The CDR3 loop is CSVGSQIAKNIQYF. For the CDR3, the DNA is TGCAGCGTTGGCAGTCAAATAGCCAAAAACATTCAGTACTTC. The complete variable domain, with remaining parts taken from reference TRBV29-1 and TRBJ2-4, reads SAVISQKPSRDICQRGTSLTIQCQVDSQVTMMFWYRQQPGQSLTLIATANQGSEATYESGFVIDKFPISRPNLTFSTLTVSNMSPEDSSIYLCSVGSQIAKNIQYFGAGTRLSVL.

The CDR3 protein is CASSPPGTGSDTQYF. The CDR3 bases are TGCGCCAGCAGCCCCCCCGGGACAGGGTCAGATACGCAGTATTTT. V usage is TRBV4-1 and J usage is TRBJ2-3, with 9 nucleotides matching TRBD1. The CDR3 sequence is 15 residues long. J was trimmed by 4 bases and V by 4 bases; bases with no gene match: 6. Germline loops: CDR1 MGHRA, CDR2 YSYEKL.

This chain connects TRBV19 to TRBJ1-5; no clear D. Germline loops: CDR1 LNHDA, CDR2 SQIVND (reference sequence). The CDR3 spans 13 residues. V dropped 9 bases and J dropped 5 bases, with 14 bases sitting between them. CDR3 in DNA: TGTGCCAGCACAGAGGACCCCTATCAGCCCCAGCATTTT. The encoded protein is CASTEDPYQPQHF.

The rearrangement uses TRBV29-1 and TRBJ1-1, with D hard to call. The CDR3 length is 13 residues. The germline V and J ends were trimmed by 3 bases and 1 base, with 9 bases remaining between them. CDR1 is SQVTM and CDR2 is ANQGSEA in the germline V gene. The chain's CDR3 is CSVESYQNTEAFF. The CDR3 region has the DNA TGCAGCGTTGAGTCTTACCAGAACACTGAAGCTTTCTTT.

This chain connects TRBV7-2 to TRBJ1-3, with unresolved D. Deletions cut 2 bases from V and 4 bases from J, with 9 bases between. Germline values: CDR1 SGHTA, CDR2 FQGNSA. The CDR3 runs 14 residues. CDR3 sequence (DNA): TGTGCCAGCAGCTTATCAAATGTGGGAAACACCATATATTTT. Translating it yields CASSLSNVGNTIYF.

This rearrangement joins TRBV5-1 to TRBJ2-3; no clear D gene. This CDR3 has 12 amino acids. Trimming pared 1 base from V and 4 bases from J, leaving 4 bases between. In germline, CDR1 is SGHRS, CDR2 YFSETQ. The CDR3 DNA reads TGCGCCAGCAGCTTGTGGTCAGATACGCAGTATTTT. This translates into CASSLWSDTQYF.

V gene TRBV29-1 combines with J gene TRBJ1-1; TRBD1 agrees at 9 bases. With V trimmed by 7 bases and J by 5 bases, 8 bases remained unmatched. From germline, CDR1 is SQVTM and CDR2 ANQGSEA. The CDR3 has 13 residues. CDR3 amino acids: CSAADRGGTEAFF. CDR3 sequence (DNA): TGCAGCGCTGCGGACAGGGGAGGGACTGAAGCTTTCTTT.

The V and J genes are TRBV29-1 and TRBJ2-3; D is perhaps TRBD1 or TRBD2 (6 bases each). CDR1 is SQVTM, CDR2 ANQGSEA, per germline. V lost 8 bases and J lost 2, with 17 bases in between. The CDR3 runs to 14 residues. The CDR3 DNA follows: TGCAGCTCCCAGACGGGGGCGTTCACAGATACGCAGTATTTT. Its translation is CSSQTGAFTDTQYF.

Only a few counts were recorded for this clone. The rearrangement links TRBV27 to TRBJ1-2; weak D call: TRBD1 (6 bases). Per the germline V gene, CDR1 is MNHEY and CDR2 is SMNVEV (reference sequence). V was cut by 6 bases and J by 5 bases, with 13 bases left in between. The CDR3 runs 13 residues. The CDR3 DNA is TGTGCCAGCAGGCTCAGGGGAGGGTATGGCTACACCTTC. It yields the protein CASRLRGGYGYTF.

This clone appeared a few times. The chain recombines TRBV15 with TRBJ2-1; the D is unclear. Germline V CDR1 and CDR2: LNHNV, YYDKDF (reference sequence). V was clipped by 1 base and J by 5 bases, with 9 bases between them. This CDR3 has 14 amino acids. The CDR3 DNA sequence: TGTGCCACCAGCAGAGTTGGTATAGACAATGAGCAGTTCTTC. Amino acid sequence: CATSRVGIDNEQFF.

The rearrangement uses TRBV27 and TRBJ1-5; D not resolved. Germline V gives CDR1 MNHEY, CDR2 SMNVEV (reference sequence). The CDR3 spans 15 residues. The ends were cut back, 4 bases at V and 0 bases at J, with 10 bases in the middle. CDR3 protein: CASSSTQNSNQPQHF. The CDR3 region has the DNA TGTGCCAGCAGTTCAACACAGAATAGCAATCAGCCCCAGCATTTT.

This clone has just a few counts. The chain links TRBV7-9 to TRBJ2-3, with TRBD2 as a possible D gene (6 bases). V shed 5 bases and J shed 7 bases, with 10 bases lying between them. Per the germline V gene, CDR1 is SEHNR and CDR2 is FQNEAQ (reference sequence). The CDR3 sequence is 12 residues long. The CDR3 spells CASSRRENTQYF. CDR3 sequence (DNA): TGTGCCAGCAGCCGACGGGAGAATACGCAGTATTTT.

Remarks on this clone: Other nucleotide sequences from this sample produce the same CDR3. The chain employs TRBV2 and TRBJ1-5; D unresolved. CDR3 size: 14 residues. CDR1 is SNHLY, CDR2 FYNNEI, per germline. V was cut by 1 base and J by 2 bases, with 6 bases left in between. CDR3 coding DNA: TGTGCCAGCAGTGAAGATCGGGGCAATCAGCCCCAGCATTTT. As protein: CASSEDRGNQPQHF.

This clone was counted a few times. The chain's CDR3 is CASSPGSGRTYEQYF. The CDR3 region has the DNA TGTGCCAGCAGCCCGGGAAGCGGGCGAACCTACGAGCAGTACTTC. The genes are TRBV11-2 and TRBJ2-7; D may be TRBD2 (6 bases). V lost 5 bases and J 2 bases, leaving 16 bases between the germline ends. The CDR3 sequence is 15 residues long. Germline V gene data show CDR1 as SGHAT and CDR2 as FQNNGV. The full variable domain, its missing parts supplied by reference TRBV11-2 and TRBJ2-7, is EAGVAQSPRYKIIEKRQSVAFWCNPISGHATLYWYQQILGQGPKLLIQFQNNGVVDDSQLPKDRFSAERLKGVDSTLKIQPAKLEDSAVYLCASSPGSGRTYEQYFGPGTRLTVT.

This clone was counted once. The same CDR3 can be traced to other DNA sequences in this sample. The V gene is TRBV5-1, the J gene TRBJ2-7; D might be TRBD1 (5 bases). Germline CDR1 is SGHRS and CDR2 is YFSETQ. CDR3 size: 13 residues. V lost 4 bases and J lost 3, with 11 bases in between. Written as DNA, the CDR3 is TGCGCCAGCAGCCTTACAGGTAGCTACGAGCAGTACTTC. It yields the protein CASSLTGSYEQYF.

The chain is built from TRBV4-1 and TRBJ1-5; 10 nucleotides line up with TRBD1. CDR1 MGHRA and CDR2 YSYEKL come from the germline V gene. After removal of 5 bases from V and 4 bases from J, the junction contained 5 bases not matched to a gene. This CDR3 region has 15 residues. The DNA of the CDR3 is TGCGCCAGCAGCGAACGGGACAGGGGAAATCAGCCCCAGCATTTT. As protein: CASSERDRGNQPQHF.

This clone was seen more than once but under ten times. V usage is TRBV7-6 and J usage is TRBJ1-4, with 8 bases lining up with TRBD1. The CDR3 runs 14 residues. The J segment lost 7 bases and the V segment lost 5 bases, leaving 6 bases of the junction unmatched. The V gene's germline CDR1 is SGHVS and CDR2 FNYEAQ. The CDR3 here is CASSRTGLSEKLFF. CDR3 in DNA: TGTGCCAGCAGCCGGACAGGGTTGAGTGAAAAACTGTTTTTT.

This chain joins TRBV7-9 and TRBJ2-6; possible D gene TRBD2, 5 bases. Germline V gene lookup returns CDR1 SEHNR and CDR2 FQNEAQ (reference sequence). The ends were cut back, 7 bases at V and 2 bases at J, with 9 bases in the middle. This CDR3 comprises 14 residues. CDR3 in DNA: TGTGCCAGCAAGGCGGGCCCTGGGGCCAACGTCCTGACTTTC. This sequence encodes CASKAGPGANVLTF.

V gene TRBV29-1 combines with J gene TRBJ2-2; the D is unclear. The germline V gene encodes CDR1 SQVTM and CDR2 ANQGSEA. Trimming removed 4 bases from V and 4 bases from J, with 7 bases in between. CDR3 length equals 12 residues. The CDR3 coding sequence is TGCAGCGTTGTACGAGGCACCGGGGAGCTGTTTTTT. Translating it yields CSVVRGTGELFF.

V gene TRBV30 combines with J gene TRBJ2-1, with D possibly matching TRBD2 (5 bases). The CDR3 runs to 15 residues. V lost 2 bases and J 3 bases, leaving 14 bases between the germline ends. Germline lookup yields CDR1 GTSNPN and CDR2 SVGIG (reference sequence). The CDR3 bases are TGTGCCTGGAGTAATACGGCAGGAGGCTACAATGAGCAGTTCTTC. Its translation is CAWSNTAGGYNEQFF.

The V gene is TRBV30, the J gene TRBJ1-6; D not certain. The germline V gene has CDR1 GTSNPN and CDR2 SVGIG (reference sequence). This CDR3 has 16 amino acids. V lost 2 bases and J 0 bases, leaving 11 bases between the germline ends. The CDR3 region is CAWSREGVSYNSPLHF. The CDR3 DNA is TGTGCCTGGAGTAGAGAGGGCGTCTCCTATAATTCACCCCTCCACTTT.

The genes are TRBV23-1 and TRBJ2-5; 7 bases fit TRBD1. TRBV23-1 counts as an open reading frame of uncertain function. Unmatched junction bases numbered 3, after V lost 4 bases and J lost 4 bases. The CDR3 extends over 13 amino acids. CDR3 sequence (DNA): TGCGCCAGCAGTCCTAGGGGGCCAGAGACCCAGTACTTC. Amino acids: CASSPRGPETQYF.

Here the CDR3 DNA reads TGTGCCAGCAGTTACTCTGGGGCCAACGTCCTGACTTTC. It codes for CASSYSGANVLTF. The V and J genes are TRBV25-1 and TRBJ2-6; D is unclear. The CDR3 is 13 amino acids. In germline, CDR1 is MGHDK, CDR2 SYGVNS. Trimming removed 5 bases from V and 0 bases from J, with 2 bases in between. Variable domain in full (rest from reference TRBV25-1 and TRBJ2-6): EADIYQTPRYLVIGTGKKITLECSQTMGHDKMYWYQQDPGMELHLIHYSYGVNSTEKGDLSSESTVSRIRTEHFPLTLESARPSHTSQYLCASSYSGANVLTFGAGSRLTVL.

The table lists this clone with a few counts. CDR3 loop: CSGGQGERETQYF. The CDR3 DNA reads TGCAGCGGCGGACAGGGGGAAAGGGAGACCCAGTACTTC. V usage is TRBV29-1 and J usage is TRBJ2-5, with TRBD1 identical over 10 bases. This CDR3 is 13 amino acids long. Per the germline V gene, CDR1 is SQVTM and CDR2 is ANQGSEA. V lost 7 bases to trimming and J lost 5 bases; unmatched junction nucleotides: 7.

In its sample, this clone was seen a few times. The chain combines TRBV7-3 with TRBJ1-1; D may be TRBD1 (5 bases). The germline V gene has CDR1 SGHTA and CDR2 FQGTGA. The CDR3 has 14 residues. Trimming took off 5 bases at V and 0 bases at J, with 10 bases between the two ends. Here the CDR3 reads CASSQGGMNTEAFF. The CDR3, as DNA: TGTGCCAGCAGCCAGGGAGGTATGAACACTGAAGCTTTCTTT.